These T cell receptor beta chains were read from a single sample in a study of cytomegalovirus exposure and HLA in healthy donors. Assay: immunoSEQ multiplex PCR; the TCRdb copy retains only in-frame clones and omits some. The sample yields over 150,000 clones, roughly 77% seen once. Material for sequencing was PBMCs. Receptors were obtained from a man aged 25 to 40 in good health and CMV-seropositive. The CDR3 runs from the conserved cysteine through the conserved F or W. The D gene is left open where the match is weak. Clone size appears in some rows only: once, few, many, or a class for an expanded clone.

D gene: NA
J gene: TRBJ2-7
V gene: TRBV7-2
clone size: NA
CDR3 DNA: TGTGCCAGCAGCTCCCTCTCGAGGGTAGGCGGGGAGCAGTACTTC
CDR3 protein: CASSSLSRVGGEQYF

D gene: NA
J gene: TRBJ2-7
V gene: TRBV28
clone size: NA
CDR3 DNA: TGTGCCAGCAGTCGGGGATCGTACGAGCAGTACTTC
CDR3 protein: CASSRGSYEQYF

D gene: TRBD1
J gene: TRBJ1-5
V gene: TRBV29-1
clone size: NA
CDR3 DNA: TGCAGCGTTGCGGACAGGGCCAATCAGCCCCAGCATTTT
CDR3 protein: CSVADRANQPQHF

D gene: TRBD2
J gene: TRBJ2-3
V gene: TRBV30
clone size: NA
CDR3 DNA: TGTGCCTGGAGTCCTAGCGGGGGGTTTAATACGCAGTATTTT
CDR3 protein: CAWSPSGGFNTQYF

D gene: NA
J gene: TRBJ2-7
V gene: TRBV5-4
clone size: NA
CDR3 DNA: TGTGCCAGCAGTTTTTCAGGGTCCGAGCAGTACTTC
CDR3 protein: CASSFSGSEQYF

D gene: NA
J gene: TRBJ2-3
V gene: TRBV7-3
clone size: NA
CDR3 DNA: TGTGCCAGCAGGTCGGGGTACGGGGGAACAGATACGCAGTATTTT
CDR3 protein: CASRSGYGGTDTQYF

D gene: NA
J gene: TRBJ1-2
V gene: TRBV28
clone size: once
CDR3 DNA: TGTGCCAGCAGTGCTACTCAGGGGAGCTATGGCTACACCTTC
CDR3 protein: CASSATQGSYGYTF

D gene: TRBD1
J gene: TRBJ2-7
V gene: TRBV29-1
clone size: NA
CDR3 DNA: TGCAGCGTTGAAGAGTTACAGGGGTCCTACGAGCAGTACTTC
CDR3 protein: CSVEELQGSYEQYF

D gene: NA
J gene: TRBJ2-7
V gene: TRBV2
clone size: NA
CDR3 DNA: TGTGCCAGCAGATTCCACTACGAGCAGTACTTC
CDR3 protein: CASRFHYEQYF

D gene: TRBD1
J gene: TRBJ2-7
V gene: TRBV29-1
clone size: NA
CDR3 DNA: TGCAGCGTGGTGACAGGGGTCCGGGAGCAGTACTTC
CDR3 protein: CSVVTGVREQYF

D gene: NA
J gene: TRBJ2-1
V gene: TRBV5-4
clone size: NA
CDR3 DNA: TGTGCCAGCACGGGGGTAAATGAGCAGTTCTTC
CDR3 protein: CASTGVNEQFF

D gene: TRBD1
J gene: TRBJ2-1
V gene: TRBV7-8
clone size: NA
CDR3 DNA: TGTGCCAGCAGCTTAGGACAGGGGCTGGCTGAGGAGCAGTTCTTC
CDR3 protein: CASSLGQGLAEEQFF

D gene: NA
J gene: TRBJ2-7
V gene: TRBV29-1
clone size: NA
CDR3 DNA: TGCAGCGCTTTTCTGACAGGAAAATACTACGAGCAGTACTTC
CDR3 protein: CSAFLTGKYYEQYF

D gene: NA
J gene: TRBJ2-1
V gene: TRBV10-2
clone size: NA
CDR3 DNA: TGCGCCAGCAGTGAGCTGCAGGGCAATGAGCAGTTCTTC
CDR3 protein: CASSELQGNEQFF

D gene: NA
J gene: TRBJ2-7
V gene: TRBV2
clone size: NA
CDR3 DNA: TGTGCCAGCAGTGAAGCAGGGGACGAGCAGTACTTC
CDR3 protein: CASSEAGDEQYF

D gene: TRBD1
J gene: TRBJ1-6
V gene: TRBV7-2
clone size: NA
CDR3 DNA: TGTGCCAGCAGCGCCAGGGGGATTAATTCACCCCTCCACTTT
CDR3 protein: CASSARGINSPLHF

D gene: NA
J gene: TRBJ1-5
V gene: TRBV7-2
clone size: NA
CDR3 DNA: TGTGCCAGCAGCTTACGGGGCAATCAGCCCCAGCATTTT
CDR3 protein: CASSLRGNQPQHF

D gene: NA
J gene: TRBJ2-5
V gene: TRBV28
clone size: NA
CDR3 DNA: TGTGCCAGCAGTTTAAGTCGGGGTCTAGAGACCCAGTACTTC
CDR3 protein: CASSLSRGLETQYF

D gene: TRBD1
J gene: TRBJ2-7
V gene: TRBV5-1
clone size: NA
CDR3 DNA: TGCGCCAGCAGCGGACGGACAGGGGGCGTGGACGAGCAGTACTTC
CDR3 protein: CASSGRTGGVDEQYF

D gene: NA
J gene: TRBJ2-5
V gene: TRBV28
clone size: NA
CDR3 DNA: TGTGCCAGCAGTTCCCTCCCGGTGACCCAGTACTTC
CDR3 protein: CASSSLPVTQYF

D gene: NA
J gene: TRBJ1-6
V gene: TRBV27
clone size: NA
CDR3 DNA: TGTGCCAGCAGTCCGTCCGGGGGTGCCTTACCCCTCCACTTT
CDR3 protein: CASSPSGGALPLHF

D gene: NA
J gene: TRBJ2-5
V gene: TRBV11-3
clone size: NA
CDR3 DNA: TGTGCCAGCAGCTCGGAGGGGACGGAGACCCAGTACTTC
CDR3 protein: CASSSEGTETQYF

D gene: TRBD1
J gene: TRBJ1-3
V gene: TRBV7-9
clone size: NA
CDR3 DNA: TGTGCCAGCAGCTTAGGCTGGGCAGGGGGATCTGGAAACACCATATATTTT
CDR3 protein: CASSLGWAGGSGNTIYF

D gene: NA
J gene: TRBJ1-5
V gene: TRBV6-5
clone size: NA
CDR3 DNA: TGTGCCAGCAGCTTACAGGGTAATCAGCCCCAGCATTTT
CDR3 protein: CASSLQGNQPQHF